The 4 T cell receptor beta chains presented below share a single source sample, sequenced in a study of shared clonotypes between healthy human individuals. Generated by immunoSEQ multiplex PCR, the TCRdb table keeps only in-frame clones and is missing some. The table lists more than 550,000 clones, roughly 87% of them singletons. What was sequenced was memory CD8+ T cells from PBMCs. Subset in this sample: CD45RO+ cells pooled with CCR7-negative TemRA cells. These receptor sequences come from a young man in good health. Some clones in this sample may be carry-over from other donors' samples.

The chain links TRBV27 to TRBJ2-7, with D possibly being TRBD1 or TRBD2 (6 bases each). Germline CDR1 reads MNHEY; CDR2 reads SMNVEV (reference sequence). The V and J ends lost 3 bases and 3 bases respectively, with 9 bases between them. The CDR3 has 13 residues. CDR3 sequence reads: CASSFGGFYEQYF. The CDR3 region has the DNA TGTGCCAGCAGTTTCGGGGGCTTCTACGAGCAGTACTTC.

In DNA, the CDR3 is TGTGCCAGCAGCCCCGGGGTGCAAGGGAGAGAGCAGTACTTC. Amino acids: CASSPGVQGREQYF. The rearrangement uses TRBV9 and TRBJ2-7, with a tentative D call TRBD2 (5 bases). Germline V gene data show CDR1 as SGDLS and CDR2 as YYNGEE. The CDR3 extends over 14 amino acids. The ends were cut back, 4 bases at V and 7 bases at J, with 18 bases in the middle.

The chain uses TRBV28 and TRBJ2-7; 9 bases match TRBD1. V shed 6 bases and J 2 bases; nucleotides not matched to a gene: 8. CDR1 is MDHEN and CDR2 is SYDVKM in the germline V gene. The CDR3 is 15 residues long. The CDR3 spells CASSQDGQGTYEQYF. DNA of the CDR3: TGTGCCAGCAGCCAGGATGGACAGGGGACCTACGAGCAGTACTTC.

As for this clone: In the same sample, other DNA sequences code for this CDR3. The rearrangement uses TRBV25-1 and TRBJ1-1; weak D call: TRBD1 (5 bases). Trimming took 1 base from V and 5 from J, leaving 8 bases between them. The CDR3 extends over 13 amino acids. The germline CDR1 and CDR2 sequences are MGHDK and SYGVNS. Here the CDR3 DNA reads TGTGCCAGCAGTGAATTGGGGGGGACTGAAGCTTTCTTT. This encodes CASSELGGTEAFF.